This T cell receptor beta chain was retrieved from a study of cytomegalovirus exposure and HLA in healthy donors. Study-wide results and caveats: It was 164 TCR beta chains that were listed as cytomegalovirus-associated. The authors assumed roughly uniform sequencing depth across donors for presence/absence analyses.

The PCR used 60 Vbeta and 13 Jbeta primers. TCRdb keeps only in-frame clones here, not all; method: immunoSEQ multiplex PCR. The sample carries roughly 160,000 clones, 71% recorded once. As regards this clone: The antigen is unknown.

There are 16 residues in the CDR3. Germline V gene data show CDR1 as SGHNT and CDR2 as YYREEE (reference sequence). The V end lost 4 bases, the J end lost 1 base, and 14 bases lay between the germline ends. The V and J genes are TRBV5-4 and TRBJ2-2; the D gene is possibly TRBD1 (5 bases). Sequenced material: PBMCs. The receptor was derived from a girl aged 10 to 17 in good health and CMV-seronegative. In DNA form, the CDR3 reads TGTGCCAGCAGCCCAGACAGCCACCTGAACACCGGGGAGCTGTTTTTT. This codes for CASSPDSHLNTGELFF.